These 29 T cell receptor beta chains were all obtained from the same sample, sequenced in a study of blood T cell repertoires in COVID-19 (dated by TCRdb to the early 2020s). The library was produced with the immunoSEQ multiplex PCR assay. TCRdb limited this immuneACCESS table to in-frame rearrangements with V and J called. A share of clones is missing; checked studies link under half to unresolved V genes, and the rest is unexplained. The sample includes nearly 350,000 clones, with 75% to 90% observed a single time. The ten largest clones represent about 6% of the sample. The sample comprised peripheral blood. Receptor source: a woman between 45 and 65 years old with COVID-19, enrolled during active disease.

The chain combines TRBV7-3 with TRBJ2-7; the D gene is possibly TRBD1 (5 bases). V lost 1 base and J lost 8, with 15 bases in between. The germline gives CDR1 SGHTA, CDR2 FQGTGA. CDR3 length equals 14 residues. The chain's CDR3 is CASSLRGQKGKQYF. The CDR3 DNA reads TGTGCCAGCAGCTTAAGGGGCCAGAAGGGAAAGCAGTACTTC.

CDR3 DNA sequence: TGTGCCAGCACCACTAGCAAAGAGACCCAGTACTTC. Its protein is CASTTSKETQYF. The rearrangement links TRBV28 to TRBJ2-5, with D maybe TRBD2 (6 bases). The V end was cut by 7 bases, the J end by 3 bases, with 9 bases between. From germline, CDR1 is MDHEN and CDR2 SYDVKM. The CDR3 runs 12 residues.

This chain connects TRBV5-1 to TRBJ1-1, with D possibly TRBD1 on 5 matching bases. CDR3 length: 15 amino acids. Germline CDR1 SGHRS, CDR2 YFSETQ. Trimming cost V 4 bases and J 1 base, with 14 bases left between them. CDR3 residues: CASSPRQNPNTEAFF. The DNA for the CDR3 is TGCGCCAGCAGCCCCAGACAGAACCCGAACACTGAAGCTTTCTTT.

This sequence joins TRBV5-6 and TRBJ1-3; possibly TRBD1 for D (5 bases). CDR3 length: 18 residues. V was trimmed by 0 bases and J by 0 bases, leaving 16 bases between them. Germline CDR1 is SGHDT and CDR2 is YYEEEE. The CDR3 coding sequence is TGTGCCAGCAGCTTGGCCGGGGCGGGGTACCACTCTGGAAACACCATATATTTT. It codes for CASSLAGAGYHSGNTIYF.

The chain couples TRBV7-7 to TRBJ2-2; D is undetermined. V lost 5 bases, J lost 4 bases, and 14 bases lay in between. CDR3 length: 15 amino acids. CDR1 is SSHAT and CDR2 is FNYEAQ in the germline V gene (reference sequence). The CDR3 DNA sequence: TGTGCCAGCAGCCCCGTCGCAGGTCCCACCGGGGAGCTGTTTTTT. Protein product: CASSPVAGPTGELFF.

The chain uses TRBV28 and TRBJ1-5, with TRBD1 identical over 8 bases. J gave up 3 bases and V 6 bases, and 10 bases lay outside the gene matches. Looked up from germline, CDR1 is MDHEN and CDR2 is SYDVKM. The CDR3 is made up of 16 amino acids. CDR3 amino acids: CASSSDRVRVNQPQHF. The CDR3 DNA is TGTGCCAGCAGCTCGGACAGGGTAAGGGTCAATCAGCCCCAGCATTTT.

The chain is built from TRBV21-1 and TRBJ1-3. TRBV21-1 is reported as a pseudogene. This CDR3 has 16 residues. The CDR3 region has the DNA TGTGCCAGCAGCAAACGAGGCCTAGCCGGTGGAAACACCATATATTTT. As protein: CASSKRGLAGGNTIYF.

The chain links TRBV7-9 to TRBJ1-5; D is ambiguous. CDR1 is SEHNR, CDR2 FQNEAQ, per germline (reference sequence). This CDR3 has 14 residues. Trimming pared 1 base from V and 7 bases from J, leaving 11 bases between. The CDR3 DNA sequence: TGTGCCAGCAGCTTAGTCGGGGTGGCCCAGCCCCAGCATTTT. Translated: CASSLVGVAQPQHF.

The chain combines TRBV3-1 (or the pseudogene TRBV3-2) with TRBJ2-1, with 11 bases identical to TRBD2. CDR1 LGHDT and CDR2 YNNKEL come from the germline V gene (reference sequence). The CDR3 length is 16 residues. V lost 1 base and J lost 8; bases outside the gene matches: 7. CDR3 residues: CASSQGTSGSFDEQFF. CDR3 DNA: TGTGCCAGCAGCCAAGGCACTAGCGGGAGTTTCGATGAGCAGTTCTTC.

The chain is built from TRBV15 and TRBJ2-3; no firm D call. The germline CDR1 and CDR2 sequences are LNHNV and YYDKDF (reference sequence). The length of the CDR3 is 15 residues. Trimming removed 0 bases from V and 3 bases from J, with 10 bases in between. CDR3 nucleotide sequence: TGTGCCACCAGCAGAGATCCCACGCAGACAGATACGCAGTATTTT. Encoded protein: CATSRDPTQTDTQYF.

As to this clone: In the same sample, other DNA sequences code for this CDR3. The chain has TRBV5-1 and TRBJ2-5; D gene uncertain. The CDR3 length is 12 residues. Germline V gene data show CDR1 as SGHRS and CDR2 as YFSETQ. Between the trimmed V and J ends, which lost 0 bases and 5 bases, there was a span of 5 bases. This CDR3 reads CASSLALETQYF. CDR3 in DNA: TGCGCCAGCAGCTTGGCCTTGGAGACCCAGTACTTC.

The CDR3: CASSRWTSGSRETQYF. The CDR3 DNA sequence: TGTGCCAGCAGCCGCTGGACTAGCGGGAGTCGAGAGACCCAGTACTTC. This rearrangement joins TRBV14 to TRBJ2-5; 13 bases map to TRBD2. Germline V gene lookup returns CDR1 SGHDN and CDR2 FVKESK. The CDR3 length is 16 residues. J gave up 4 bases and V 4 bases, and 6 bases lay outside the gene matches.

The chain uses TRBV9 and TRBJ2-5; maybe TRBD1 (6 bases). V dropped 0 bases and J dropped 4 bases, with 13 bases sitting between them. CDR1 and CDR2 from the germline V gene are SGDLS and YYNGEE. The CDR3 extends over 15 amino acids. This chain's CDR3 is CASSVVGTPLETQYF. Written as DNA, the CDR3 is TGTGCCAGCAGCGTAGTGGGGACACCTTTAGAGACCCAGTACTTC.

The V call is TRBV11-2, the J call TRBJ1-2; D not resolved. The length of the CDR3 is 13 residues. Trimming cost V 0 bases and J 6 bases, with 8 bases left between them. Looked up from germline, CDR1 is SGHAT and CDR2 is FQNNGV. The DNA for the CDR3 is TGTGCCAGCAGCTTAGAACCGGAGGATGGCTACACCTTC. It specifies CASSLEPEDGYTF.

The chain employs TRBV7-9 and TRBJ1-5; D is ambiguous. CDR3 length equals 13 residues. Between the trimmed V and J ends, which lost 4 bases and 8 bases, there was a span of 12 bases. CDR1 and CDR2 from the germline V gene are SEHNR and FQNEAQ (reference sequence). CDR3 sequence reads: CASSSGVVEPQHF. The CDR3 region has the DNA TGTGCCAGCAGCTCAGGTGTGGTTGAGCCCCAGCATTTT.

The chain uses TRBV6-2 or TRBV6-3 and TRBJ1-3; no clear D gene. CDR3 length: 14 residues. Germline CDR1 reads MNHEY; CDR2 reads SVGEGT. Trimming took 2 bases from V and 3 from J, leaving 8 bases between them. This chain's CDR3 is CASSYVTVGNTIYF. The CDR3 bases are TGTGCCAGCAGTTACGTAACGGTTGGAAACACCATATATTTT.

The chain is built from TRBV15 and TRBJ1-5; D ambiguous. The germline CDR1 and CDR2 sequences are LNHNV and YYDKDF (reference sequence). The CDR3 covers 14 residues. V lost 3 bases to trimming and J lost 0 bases, with 6 bases between them. As DNA, the CDR3 is TGTGCCACCAGCAGTAGGAGTAGCAATCAGCCCCAGCATTTT. It encodes CATSSRSSNQPQHF.

The J gene is TRBJ1-1, the V gene TRBV7-6; D might be TRBD1 (5 bases). Germline-derived CDR1 and CDR2 are SGHVS and FNYEAQ. This CDR3 is built from 13 residues. The germline V and J ends were trimmed by 1 base and 8 bases, with 11 bases remaining between them. CDR3 DNA sequence: TGTGCCAGCAGCTTAGGGCGGGGCGGAGAAGCTTTCTTT. Residues: CASSLGRGGEAFF.

This clone was seen a single time. The gene calls are TRBV18 and TRBJ1-2; D gene unclear. With 1 base removed from V and 10 bases from J, the gap between germline ends came to 16 bases. The germline CDR1 and CDR2 sequences are KGHSH and LQKENI. The length of the CDR3 is 14 residues. CDR3 bases: TGTGCCAGCTCACCACTTTGGGCAGGCGAGTCCTACACCTTC. Residues: CASSPLWAGESYTF. Combining the CDR3 with reference TRBV18 and TRBJ1-2 gives the whole variable domain NAGVMQNPRHLVRRRGQEARLRCSPMKGHSHVYWYRQLPEEGLKFMVYLQKENIIDESGMPKERFSAEFPKEGPSILRIQQVVRGDSAAYFCASSPLWAGESYTFGSGTRLTVV.

V and J are TRBV14 and TRBJ2-2; D may be TRBD2 (8 bases). Per the germline V gene, CDR1 is SGHDN and CDR2 is FVKESK. V lost 3 bases and J lost 3, with 14 bases in between. The CDR3 is made up of 16 amino acids. The CDR3 DNA reads as TGTGCCAGCAGCCAGATCGGGAGGGGGCACACCGGGGAGCTGTTTTTT. Translated: CASSQIGRGHTGELFF.

The chain employs TRBV6-5 and TRBJ1-1; 9 bases line up with TRBD1. Germline assignment: CDR1 MNHEY and CDR2 SVGAGI. The CDR3 runs to 11 residues. After removal of 6 bases from V and 10 bases from J, the junction contained 3 bases not matched to a gene. The CDR3 nucleotides read TGTGCCAGCAGAAACAGGGGGCGAGCTTTCTTT. Amino acid sequence: CASRNRGRAFF.

On this clone itself: The same CDR3 is also encoded by other DNA sequences in this sample. This chain uses TRBV5-1 with TRBJ1-1, with D perhaps TRBD1 (6 bases). Trimming left V 7 bases short and J 0 bases short, with 10 bases between. CDR3 size: 13 residues. Germline V gene data show CDR1 as SGHRS and CDR2 as YFSETQ. The CDR3 DNA is TGCGCCAGCTCCCAGGGGTTGAACACTGAAGCTTTCTTT. As protein: CASSQGLNTEAFF.

This chain links TRBV30 with TRBJ1-1; no reliable D call. CDR1 GTSNPN and CDR2 SVGIG come from the germline V gene (reference sequence). Between the trimmed V and J ends, which lost 4 bases and 0 bases, there was a span of 9 bases. This CDR3 has 13 amino acids. The CDR3 bases are TGTGCCTGGACTAAAAATATGAACACTGAAGCTTTCTTT. It specifies CAWTKNMNTEAFF.

The chain is built from TRBV3-1 (or the pseudogene TRBV3-2) and TRBJ2-7; TRBD1 matches at 9 bases. Germline V CDR1 and CDR2: LGHDT, YNNKEL (reference sequence). The CDR3 length is 13 residues. The junction had 4 bases not matched to a gene; V was cut back by 5 bases and J by 5 bases. CDR3 DNA: TGTGCCAGCAGCACTTGGACAGGGGACGAGCAGTACTTC. Protein: CASSTWTGDEQYF.

J is TRBJ1-2 and V is TRBV30; D may be TRBD1 (5 bases). This CDR3 region has 13 residues. Trimming cost V 1 base and J 5 bases, with 11 bases left between them. In germline, CDR1 is GTSNPN, CDR2 SVGIG (reference sequence). The CDR3 region has the DNA TGTGCCTGGAGTGCGCAGGGTTGGTATGGCTACACCTTC. Translation: CAWSAQGWYGYTF. The full variable domain, with the rest looked up from reference TRBV30 and TRBJ1-2, is SQTIHQWPATLVQPVGSPLSLECTVEGTSNPNLYWYRQAAGRGLQLLFYSVGIGQISSEVPQNLSASRPQDRQFILSSKKLLLSDSGFYLCAWSAQGWYGYTFGSGTRLTVV.

V gene TRBV5-1 combines with J gene TRBJ1-1; TRBD1 agrees at 10 bases. Trimming took 3 bases from V and 4 from J; bases not matched to a gene: 9. Germline V CDR1 and CDR2: SGHRS, YFSETQ. The length of the CDR3 is 16 residues. The CDR3 DNA reads TGCGCCAGCAGCTACGGCACGACAGGGGGCTTCACTGAAGCTTTCTTT. Its protein product is CASSYGTTGGFTEAFF.

The sample holds one count of this clone. The J gene is TRBJ2-3, the V gene TRBV7-3; 9 bases map to TRBD2. This CDR3 contains 16 residues. J lost 3 bases, V lost 4 bases, and 8 bases had no gene match. Germline V gene sequence: CDR1 SGHTA, CDR2 FQGTGA. The CDR3 sequence: CASSSLGLAGTDTQYF. CDR3 nucleotides: TGTGCCAGCAGCTCCCTGGGGCTAGCGGGGACAGATACGCAGTATTTT.

V and J are TRBV4-3 and TRBJ2-7; 10 bases match TRBD2. This CDR3 region has 14 residues. V gave up 1 base and J gave up 4 bases; unmatched junction bases: 1. Germline CDR1 reads LGHNA; CDR2 reads YSLEER. CDR3 nucleotides: TGCGCCAGCAGCCAAGGGACTAGCGGATACGAGCAGTACTTC. It is translated as CASSQGTSGYEQYF.

The rearrangement uses TRBV30 and TRBJ2-3; TRBD1 matches 9 bases. Germline CDR1 is GTSNPN and CDR2 is SVGIG (reference sequence). This CDR3 has 15 amino acids. The junction had 5 bases not matched to a gene; V was cut back by 2 bases and J by 2 bases. The CDR3 DNA reads TGTGCCTGGAGTCGGGACAGGGTGAACACAGATACGCAGTATTTT. It translates to CAWSRDRVNTDTQYF. The complete variable domain, with remaining parts taken from reference TRBV30 and TRBJ2-3, reads SQTIHQWPATLVQPVGSPLSLECTVEGTSNPNLYWYRQAAGRGLQLLFYSVGIGQISSEVPQNLSASRPQDRQFILSSKKLLLSDSGFYLCAWSRDRVNTDTQYFGPGTRLTVL.